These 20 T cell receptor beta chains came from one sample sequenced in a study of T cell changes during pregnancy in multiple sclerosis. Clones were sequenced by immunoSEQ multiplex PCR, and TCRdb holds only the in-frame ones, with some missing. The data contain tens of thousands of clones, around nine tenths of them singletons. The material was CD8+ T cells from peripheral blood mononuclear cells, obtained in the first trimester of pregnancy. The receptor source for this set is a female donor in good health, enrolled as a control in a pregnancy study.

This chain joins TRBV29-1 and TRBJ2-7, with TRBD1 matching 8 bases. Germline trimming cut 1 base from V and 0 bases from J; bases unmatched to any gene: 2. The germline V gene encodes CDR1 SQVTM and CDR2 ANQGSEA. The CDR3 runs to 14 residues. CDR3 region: CSVEGDRSSYEQYF. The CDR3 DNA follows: TGCAGCGTTGAAGGGGACAGGAGCTCCTACGAGCAGTACTTC.

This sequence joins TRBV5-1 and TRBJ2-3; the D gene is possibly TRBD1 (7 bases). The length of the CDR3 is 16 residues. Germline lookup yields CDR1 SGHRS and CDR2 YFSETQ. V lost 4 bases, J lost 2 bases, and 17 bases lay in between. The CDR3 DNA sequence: TGCGCCAGCAGCGCGGGACAGACACCCTCCACAGATACGCAGTATTTT. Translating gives CASSAGQTPSTDTQYF.

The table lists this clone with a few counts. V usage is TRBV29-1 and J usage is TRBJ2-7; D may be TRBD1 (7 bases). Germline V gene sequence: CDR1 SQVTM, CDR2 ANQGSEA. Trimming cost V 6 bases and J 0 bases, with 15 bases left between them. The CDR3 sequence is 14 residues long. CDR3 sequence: CSVGGTASSYEQYF. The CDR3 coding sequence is TGCAGCGTAGGCGGGACAGCGAGCTCCTACGAGCAGTACTTC.

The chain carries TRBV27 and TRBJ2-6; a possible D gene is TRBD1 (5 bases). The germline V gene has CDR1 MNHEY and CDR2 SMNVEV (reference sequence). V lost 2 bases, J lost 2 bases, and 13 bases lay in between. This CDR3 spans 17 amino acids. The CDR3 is CASSLQGLSPGANVLTF. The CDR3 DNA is TGTGCCAGCAGTTTACAGGGCCTTTCCCCTGGGGCCAACGTCCTGACTTTC.

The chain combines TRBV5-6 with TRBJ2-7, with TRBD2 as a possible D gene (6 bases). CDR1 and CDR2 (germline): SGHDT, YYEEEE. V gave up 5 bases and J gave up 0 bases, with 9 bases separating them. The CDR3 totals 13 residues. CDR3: CASSPGGSYEQYF. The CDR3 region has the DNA TGTGCCAGCAGTCCCGGGGGCTCCTACGAGCAGTACTTC.

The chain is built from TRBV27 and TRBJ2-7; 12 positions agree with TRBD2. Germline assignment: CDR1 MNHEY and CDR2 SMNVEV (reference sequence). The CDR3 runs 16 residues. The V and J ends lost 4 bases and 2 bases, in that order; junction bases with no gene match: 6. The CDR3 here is CASSSRLAGEPYEQYF. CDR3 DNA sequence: TGTGCCAGCAGTTCCAGACTAGCGGGAGAGCCCTACGAGCAGTACTTC.

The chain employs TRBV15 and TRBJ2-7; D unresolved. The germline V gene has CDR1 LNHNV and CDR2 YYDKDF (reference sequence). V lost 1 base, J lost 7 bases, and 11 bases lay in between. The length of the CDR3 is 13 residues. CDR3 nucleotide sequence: TGTGCCACCAGCAGAGTTCGGTCTTTGGAGCAGTACTTC. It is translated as CATSRVRSLEQYF.

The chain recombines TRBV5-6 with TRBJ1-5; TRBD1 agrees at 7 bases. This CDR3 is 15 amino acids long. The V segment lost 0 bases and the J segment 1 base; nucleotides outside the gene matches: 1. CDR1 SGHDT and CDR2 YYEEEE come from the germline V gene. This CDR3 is CASSLGQGSNQPQHF. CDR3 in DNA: TGTGCCAGCAGCTTGGGACAGGGAAGCAATCAGCCCCAGCATTTT.

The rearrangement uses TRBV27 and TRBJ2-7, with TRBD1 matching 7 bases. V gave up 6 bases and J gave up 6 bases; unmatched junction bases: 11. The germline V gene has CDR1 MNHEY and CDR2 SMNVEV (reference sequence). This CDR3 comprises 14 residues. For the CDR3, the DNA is TGTGCCAGCAGCCCGACAGGGAATGCGCTCGAGCAGTACTTC. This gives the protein CASSPTGNALEQYF.

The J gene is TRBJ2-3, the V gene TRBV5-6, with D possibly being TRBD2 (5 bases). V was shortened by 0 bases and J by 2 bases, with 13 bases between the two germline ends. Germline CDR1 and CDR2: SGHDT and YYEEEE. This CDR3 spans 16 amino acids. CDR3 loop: CASSLGSSGYTDTQYF. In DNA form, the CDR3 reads TGTGCCAGCAGCTTGGGTTCCAGCGGATACACAGATACGCAGTATTTT.

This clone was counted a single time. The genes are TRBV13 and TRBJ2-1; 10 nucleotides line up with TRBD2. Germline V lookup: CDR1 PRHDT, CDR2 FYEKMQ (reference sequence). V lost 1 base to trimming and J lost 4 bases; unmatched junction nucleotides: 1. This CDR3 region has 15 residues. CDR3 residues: CASSLVAGGYNEQFF. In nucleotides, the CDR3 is TGTGCCAGCAGCTTAGTAGCGGGAGGTTACAATGAGCAGTTCTTC.

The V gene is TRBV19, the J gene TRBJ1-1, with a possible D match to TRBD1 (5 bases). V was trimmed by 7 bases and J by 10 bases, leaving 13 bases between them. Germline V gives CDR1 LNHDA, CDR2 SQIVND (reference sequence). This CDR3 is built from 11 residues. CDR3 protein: CASIMGRRAFF. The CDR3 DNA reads TGTGCCAGTATCATGGGGCGCCGAGCTTTCTTT. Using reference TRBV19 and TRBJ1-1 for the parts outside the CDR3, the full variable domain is DGGITQSPKYLFRKEGQNVTLSCEQNLNHDAMYWYRQDPGQGLRLIYYSQIVNDFQKGDIAEGYSVSREKKESFPLTVTSAQKNPTAFYLCASIMGRRAFFGQGTRLTVV.

CDR3 nucleotides: TGTGCCAGTAGCCACGGACAGACGAACACTGAAGCTTTCTTT. Translating gives CASSHGQTNTEAFF. This rearrangement joins TRBV19 to TRBJ1-1; tentatively, D is TRBD1 (6 bases). The CDR3 length is 14 residues. CDR1 is LNHDA, CDR2 SQIVND, per germline (reference sequence). V lost 6 bases, J lost 1 base, and 12 bases lay in between.

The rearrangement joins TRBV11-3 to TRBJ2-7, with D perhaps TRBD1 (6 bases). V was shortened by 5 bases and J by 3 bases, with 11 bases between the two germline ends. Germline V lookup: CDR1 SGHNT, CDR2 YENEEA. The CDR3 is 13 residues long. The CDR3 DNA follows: TGTGCCAGCAGCGCCGTGGACAGCTACGAGCAGTACTTC. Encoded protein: CASSAVDSYEQYF.

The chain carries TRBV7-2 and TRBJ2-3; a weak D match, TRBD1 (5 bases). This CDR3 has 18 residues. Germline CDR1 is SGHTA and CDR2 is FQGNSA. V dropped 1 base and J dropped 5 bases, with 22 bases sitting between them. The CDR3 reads CASSLGVGWQGRGDTQYF. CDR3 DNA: TGTGCCAGCAGCTTAGGGGTAGGATGGCAGGGAAGGGGAGATACGCAGTATTTT.

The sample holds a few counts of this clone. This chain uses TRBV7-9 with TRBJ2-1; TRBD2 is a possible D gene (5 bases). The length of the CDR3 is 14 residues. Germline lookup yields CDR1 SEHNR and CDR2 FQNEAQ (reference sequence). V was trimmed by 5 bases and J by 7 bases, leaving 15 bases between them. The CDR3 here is CASSRARDLNEQFF. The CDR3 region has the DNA TGTGCCAGCAGCCGCGCGAGGGATTTGAATGAGCAGTTCTTC.

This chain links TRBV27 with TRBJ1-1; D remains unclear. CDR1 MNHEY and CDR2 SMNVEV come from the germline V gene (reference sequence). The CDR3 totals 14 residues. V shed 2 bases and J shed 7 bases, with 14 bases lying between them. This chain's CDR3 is CASSLRLPEYEAFF. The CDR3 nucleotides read TGTGCCAGCAGTTTACGTTTACCGGAGTATGAAGCTTTCTTT.

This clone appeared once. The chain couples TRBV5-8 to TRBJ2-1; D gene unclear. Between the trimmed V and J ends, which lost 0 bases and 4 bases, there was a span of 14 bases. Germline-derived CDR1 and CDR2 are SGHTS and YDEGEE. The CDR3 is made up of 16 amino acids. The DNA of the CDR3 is TGTGCCAGCAGCTTGGAGCTTAGCTTAATATACAATGAGCAGTTCTTC. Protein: CASSLELSLIYNEQFF.

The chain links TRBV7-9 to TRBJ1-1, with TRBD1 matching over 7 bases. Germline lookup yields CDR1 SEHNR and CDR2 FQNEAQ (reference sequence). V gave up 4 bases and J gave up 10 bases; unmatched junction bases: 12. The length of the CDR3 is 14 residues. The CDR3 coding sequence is TGTGCCAGCAGCTCCCCAGCGACAGGGTATGGAGCTTTCTTT. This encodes CASSSPATGYGAFF.

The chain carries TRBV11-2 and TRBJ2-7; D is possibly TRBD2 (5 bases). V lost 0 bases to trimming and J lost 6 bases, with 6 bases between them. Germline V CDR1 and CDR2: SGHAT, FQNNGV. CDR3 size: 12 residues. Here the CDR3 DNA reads TGTGCCAGCAGCTTAGACGCGGGCGAGCAGTACTTC. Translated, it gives CASSLDAGEQYF.